This T cell receptor beta chain was captured by sequencing in a study of cytomegalovirus exposure and HLA in healthy donors. Study-wide findings and caveats: Later analysis demonstrated an association between a missense DCLRE1C variant and TCR beta V- and J-gene trimming.

Per germline, CDR1 SGHVS and CDR2 FNYEAQ. The CDR3 extends over 15 amino acids. Between the trimmed V and J ends, which lost 5 bases and 3 bases, there was a span of 16 bases. The PCR contained 60 Vbeta and 13 Jbeta primers. The repertoire was sequenced with immunoSEQ multiplex PCR; TCRdb's copy has only in-frame clones and lacks some. The table has around 120,000 clones, 55% to 75% seen once; the top ten hold 8.5% to 9.5%. Points on this clone: What it binds is unknown.

The source material was PBMCs. The chain is built from TRBV7-6 and TRBJ1-2; D perhaps matches TRBD1 (5 bases). The sequence was obtained from a woman aged 40 to 49 in good health and CMV-seropositive. CDR3 sequence: CASSPGGEPDYGYTF. The DNA for the CDR3 is TGTGCCAGCAGCCCCGGGGGGGAGCCCGACTATGGCTACACCTTC.